This T cell receptor (beta chain) was sequenced during a study of cytomegalovirus exposure and HLA in healthy donors. As for the study in general: Early released data had about 85 million unique TCRs, all coming from HLA-typed donors.

As concerns this clone: What it recognizes is unknown.

The PCR was carried out with 60 Vbeta primers and 13 Jbeta primers. Repertoires were generated with immunoSEQ multiplex PCR, while TCRdb's copy carries only in-frame clones and drops some. The profile shows about 130,000 clones, under 20% of them singletons. In germline, CDR1 is SGHDT, CDR2 YYEEEE. Trimming pared 4 bases from V and 5 bases from J, leaving 19 bases between. The length of the CDR3 is 15 residues. Study observations and caveats: Prior analysis indicated that the majority of TCR beta V segments exhibited productivity approximately 90% or approximately 30% of the time.

This receptor was obtained from a female donor in good health and CMV-seropositive. Material: PBMCs. The chain links TRBV5-6 to TRBJ2-7; TRBD2 might be the D (5 bases). DNA of the CDR3: TGTGCCAGCAGCCAATGGGAGAGAGGGTGGGACGAGCAGTACTTC. As protein: CASSQWERGWDEQYF.